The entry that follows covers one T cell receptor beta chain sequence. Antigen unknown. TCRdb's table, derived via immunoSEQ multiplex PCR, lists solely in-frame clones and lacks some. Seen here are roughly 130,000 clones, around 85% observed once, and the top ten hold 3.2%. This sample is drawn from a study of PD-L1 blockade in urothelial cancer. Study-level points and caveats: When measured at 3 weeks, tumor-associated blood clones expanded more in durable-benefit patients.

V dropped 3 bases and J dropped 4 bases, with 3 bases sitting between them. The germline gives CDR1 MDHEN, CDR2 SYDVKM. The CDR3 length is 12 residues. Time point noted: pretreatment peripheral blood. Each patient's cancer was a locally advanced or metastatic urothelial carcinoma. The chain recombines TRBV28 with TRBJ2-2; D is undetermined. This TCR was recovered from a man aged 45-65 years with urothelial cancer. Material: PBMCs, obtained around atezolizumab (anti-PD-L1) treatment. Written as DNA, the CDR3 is TGTGCCAGCAGTTTCGGCACCGGGGAGCTGTTTTTT. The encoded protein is CASSFGTGELFF.